This T cell receptor beta chain came from a study of vaccination and CD4 T cells after COVID-19. The Oncomine TCR Beta short-read assay was applied to DNA of cultured CD4+ T cells. One entry per CDR3 protein, called by TCRdb with MiXCR from the PCR reads. This table holds around 11,000 distinct CDR3 sequences, around 41% found once. Comments on this clonotype: Antigen specificity is unknown.

Treatment denoted: roughly 10-day PBMC culture with coronavirus spike peptide pools or control peptides (ViraFEST assay). From germline, CDR1 is LGHNA and CDR2 YNFKEQ. This CDR3 has 15 residues. Trimming stripped 1 base from V and 0 bases from J, with 10 bases between. The TCR sequence derives from a human donor who had recovered from COVID-19. This chain joins TRBV4-2 and TRBJ2-7; either TRBD1 or TRBD2 may fit D (5 bases each). The material sequenced was CD4+ T cells from blood, cultured in vitro, taken after SARS-CoV-2 vaccination. In DNA form, the CDR3 reads TGTGCCAGCAGCCAAGTTAGGGACCCCTCCTACGAGCAGTACTTC. It encodes CASSQVRDPSYEQYF.